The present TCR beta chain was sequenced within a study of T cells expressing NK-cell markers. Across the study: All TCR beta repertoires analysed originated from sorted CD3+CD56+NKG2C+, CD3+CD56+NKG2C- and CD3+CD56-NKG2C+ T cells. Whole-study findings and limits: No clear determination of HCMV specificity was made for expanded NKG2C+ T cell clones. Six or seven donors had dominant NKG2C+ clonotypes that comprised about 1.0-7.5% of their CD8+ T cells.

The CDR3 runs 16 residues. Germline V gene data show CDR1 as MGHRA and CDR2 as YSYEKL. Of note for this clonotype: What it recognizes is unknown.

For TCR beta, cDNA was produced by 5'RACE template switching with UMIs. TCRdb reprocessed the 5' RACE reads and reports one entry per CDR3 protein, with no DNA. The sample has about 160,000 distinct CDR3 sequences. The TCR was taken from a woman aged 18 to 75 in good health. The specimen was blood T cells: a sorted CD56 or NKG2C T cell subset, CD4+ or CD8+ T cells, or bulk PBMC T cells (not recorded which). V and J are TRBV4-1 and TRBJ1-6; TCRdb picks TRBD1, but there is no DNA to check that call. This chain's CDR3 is CASSQGGPGQGVALHF.